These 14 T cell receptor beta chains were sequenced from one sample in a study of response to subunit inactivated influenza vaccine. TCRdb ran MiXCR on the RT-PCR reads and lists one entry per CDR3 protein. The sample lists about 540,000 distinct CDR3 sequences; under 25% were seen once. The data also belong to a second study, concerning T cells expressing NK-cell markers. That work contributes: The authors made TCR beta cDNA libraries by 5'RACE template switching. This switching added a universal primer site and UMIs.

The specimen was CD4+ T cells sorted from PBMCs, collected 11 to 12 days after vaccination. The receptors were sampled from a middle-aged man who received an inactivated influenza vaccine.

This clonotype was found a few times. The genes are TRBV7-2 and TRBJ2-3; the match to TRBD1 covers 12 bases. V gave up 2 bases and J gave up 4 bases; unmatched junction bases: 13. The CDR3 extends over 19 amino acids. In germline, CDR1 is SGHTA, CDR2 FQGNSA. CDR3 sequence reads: CASSLPGQGATFMADTQYF. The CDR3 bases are TGTGCCAGCAGCTTACCGGGACAGGGGGCCACCTTTATGGCAGATACGCAGTATTTT.

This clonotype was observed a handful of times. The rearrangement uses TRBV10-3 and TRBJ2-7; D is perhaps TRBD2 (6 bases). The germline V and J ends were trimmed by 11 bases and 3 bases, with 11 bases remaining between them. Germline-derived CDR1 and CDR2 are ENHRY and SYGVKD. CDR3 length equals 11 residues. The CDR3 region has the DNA TGTGCCGCGGGGATCCGCTACGAGCAGTACTTC. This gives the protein CAAGIRYEQYF.

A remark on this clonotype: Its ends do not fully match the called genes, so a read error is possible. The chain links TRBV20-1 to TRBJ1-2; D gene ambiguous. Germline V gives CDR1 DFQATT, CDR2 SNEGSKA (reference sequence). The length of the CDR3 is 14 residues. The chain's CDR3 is CSARDERSMVVLLF. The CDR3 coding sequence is TGCAGTGCTAGAGATGAGAGGTCTATGGTAGTTCTCCTCTTC.

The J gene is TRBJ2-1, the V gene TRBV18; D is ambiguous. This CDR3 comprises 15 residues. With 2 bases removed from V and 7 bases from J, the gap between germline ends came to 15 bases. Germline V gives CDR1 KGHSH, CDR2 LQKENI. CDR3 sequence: CASSPNQGPGNEQFF. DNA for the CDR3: TGTGCCAGCTCACCAAATCAAGGCCCCGGAAATGAGCAGTTCTTC.

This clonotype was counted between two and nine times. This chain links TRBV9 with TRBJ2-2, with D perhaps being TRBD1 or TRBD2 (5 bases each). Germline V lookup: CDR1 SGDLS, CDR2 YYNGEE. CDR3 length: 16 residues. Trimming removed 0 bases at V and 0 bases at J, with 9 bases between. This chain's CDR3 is CASSVGGTPNTGELFF. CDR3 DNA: TGTGCCAGCAGCGTAGGGGGGACCCCGAACACCGGGGAGCTGTTTTTT.

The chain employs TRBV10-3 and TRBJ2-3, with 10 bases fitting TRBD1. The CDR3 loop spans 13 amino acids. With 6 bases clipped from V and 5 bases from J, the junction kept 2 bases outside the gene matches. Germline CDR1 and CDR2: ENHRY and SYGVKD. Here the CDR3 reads CAIRTGGEDTQYF. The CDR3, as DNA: TGTGCCATCAGGACAGGGGGCGAAGATACGCAGTATTTT.

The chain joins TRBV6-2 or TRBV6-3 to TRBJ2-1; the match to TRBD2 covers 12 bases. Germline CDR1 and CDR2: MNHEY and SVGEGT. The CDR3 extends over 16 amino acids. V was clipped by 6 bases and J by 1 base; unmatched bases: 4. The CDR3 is CASSYGLAGSYNEQFF. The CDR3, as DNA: TGTGCCAGCAGCTATGGACTAGCGGGATCCTACAATGAGCAGTTCTTC.

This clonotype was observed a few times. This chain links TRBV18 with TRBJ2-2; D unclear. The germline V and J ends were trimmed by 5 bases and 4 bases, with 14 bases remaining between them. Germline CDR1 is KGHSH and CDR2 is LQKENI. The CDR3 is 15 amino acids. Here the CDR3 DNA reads TGTGCCAGCTCAATGGTCCTAGTCGTCACCGGGGAGCTGTTTTTT. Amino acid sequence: CASSMVLVVTGELFF.

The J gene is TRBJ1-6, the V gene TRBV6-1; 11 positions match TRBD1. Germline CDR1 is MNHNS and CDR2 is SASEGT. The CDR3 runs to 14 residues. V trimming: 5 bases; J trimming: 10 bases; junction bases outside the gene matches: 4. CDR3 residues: CASSRRDRGSPLHF. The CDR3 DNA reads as TGTGCCAGCAGTCGCCGGGACAGGGGGTCACCCCTCCACTTT.

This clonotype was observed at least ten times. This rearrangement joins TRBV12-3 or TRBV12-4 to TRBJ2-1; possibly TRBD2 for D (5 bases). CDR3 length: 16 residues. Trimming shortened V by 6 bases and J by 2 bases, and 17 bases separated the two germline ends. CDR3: CASRALSGAAYNEQFF. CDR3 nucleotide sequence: TGTGCCAGCAGAGCCCTTTCCGGAGCGGCCTACAATGAGCAGTTCTTC.

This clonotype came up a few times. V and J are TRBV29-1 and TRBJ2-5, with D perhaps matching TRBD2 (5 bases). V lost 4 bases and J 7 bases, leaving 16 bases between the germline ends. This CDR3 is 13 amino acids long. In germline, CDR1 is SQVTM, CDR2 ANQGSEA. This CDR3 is CSVAGIGPGTQYF. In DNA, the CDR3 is TGCAGCGTTGCGGGGATAGGTCCAGGGACCCAGTACTTC.

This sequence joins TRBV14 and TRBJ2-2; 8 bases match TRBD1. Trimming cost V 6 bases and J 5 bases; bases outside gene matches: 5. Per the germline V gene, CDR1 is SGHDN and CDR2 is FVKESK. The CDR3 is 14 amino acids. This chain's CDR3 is CASRRTGFTGELFF. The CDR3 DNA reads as TGTGCCAGCAGACGGACAGGGTTTACCGGGGAGCTGTTTTTT.

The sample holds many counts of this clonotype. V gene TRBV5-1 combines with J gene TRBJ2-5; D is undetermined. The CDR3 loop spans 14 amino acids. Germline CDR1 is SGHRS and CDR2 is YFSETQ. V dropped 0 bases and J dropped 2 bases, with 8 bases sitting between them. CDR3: CASSLGAIQETQYF. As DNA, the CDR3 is TGCGCCAGCAGCTTGGGGGCCATACAAGAGACCCAGTACTTC.

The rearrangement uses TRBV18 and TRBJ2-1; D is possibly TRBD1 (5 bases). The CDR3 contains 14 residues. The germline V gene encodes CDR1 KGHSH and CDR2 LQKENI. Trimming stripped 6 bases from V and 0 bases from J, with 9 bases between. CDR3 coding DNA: TGTGCCAGCTCGACAGTTAGCTCCTACAATGAGCAGTTCTTC. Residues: CASSTVSSYNEQFF. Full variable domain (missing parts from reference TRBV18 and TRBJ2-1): NAGVMQNPRHLVRRRGQEARLRCSPMKGHSHVYWYRQLPEEGLKFMVYLQKENIIDESGMPKERFSAEFPKEGPSILRIQQVVRGDSAAYFCASSTVSSYNEQFFGPGTRLTVL.